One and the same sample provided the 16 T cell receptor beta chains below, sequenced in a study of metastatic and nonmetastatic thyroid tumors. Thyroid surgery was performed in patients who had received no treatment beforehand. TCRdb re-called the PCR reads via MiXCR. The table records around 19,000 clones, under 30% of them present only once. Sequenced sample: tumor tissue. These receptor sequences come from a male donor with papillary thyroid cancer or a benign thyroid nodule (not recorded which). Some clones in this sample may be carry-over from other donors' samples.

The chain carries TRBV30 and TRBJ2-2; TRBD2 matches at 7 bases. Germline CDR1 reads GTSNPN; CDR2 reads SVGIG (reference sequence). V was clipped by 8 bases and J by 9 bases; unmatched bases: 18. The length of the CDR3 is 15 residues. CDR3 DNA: TGTGCCCGCAGTTATCTGGTAGCGGGTCATTGGGAGCTGTTTTTT. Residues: CARSYLVAGHWELFF.

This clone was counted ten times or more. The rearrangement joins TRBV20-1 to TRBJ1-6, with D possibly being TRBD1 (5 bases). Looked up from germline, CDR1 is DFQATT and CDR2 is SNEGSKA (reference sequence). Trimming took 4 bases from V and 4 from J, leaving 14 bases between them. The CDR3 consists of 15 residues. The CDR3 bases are TGCAGTGCTATGGAGGGGTTGGGGTATAATTCACCCCTCCACTTT. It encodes CSAMEGLGYNSPLHF.

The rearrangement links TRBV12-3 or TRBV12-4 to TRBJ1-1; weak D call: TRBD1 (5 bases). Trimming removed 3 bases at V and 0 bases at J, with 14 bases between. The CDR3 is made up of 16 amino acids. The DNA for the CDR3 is TGTGCCAGCAGTTTCGGGCAGGGAGTCATGAACACTGAAGCTTTCTTT. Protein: CASSFGQGVMNTEAFF.

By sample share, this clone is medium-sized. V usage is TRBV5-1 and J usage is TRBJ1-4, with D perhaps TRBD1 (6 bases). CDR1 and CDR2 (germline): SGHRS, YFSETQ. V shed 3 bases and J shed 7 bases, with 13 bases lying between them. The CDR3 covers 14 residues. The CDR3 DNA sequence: TGCGCCAGCAGCTCCCGGGACATCTCTGAAAAACTGTTTTTT. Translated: CASSSRDISEKLFF.

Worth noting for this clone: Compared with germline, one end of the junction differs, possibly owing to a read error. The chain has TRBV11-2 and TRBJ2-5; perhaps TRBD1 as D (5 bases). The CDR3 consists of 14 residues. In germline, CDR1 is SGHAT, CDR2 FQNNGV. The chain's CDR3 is CAISEWGRFETQYF. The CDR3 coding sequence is TGTGCCATCAGCGAATGGGGCAGGTTCGAGACCCAGTACTTC.

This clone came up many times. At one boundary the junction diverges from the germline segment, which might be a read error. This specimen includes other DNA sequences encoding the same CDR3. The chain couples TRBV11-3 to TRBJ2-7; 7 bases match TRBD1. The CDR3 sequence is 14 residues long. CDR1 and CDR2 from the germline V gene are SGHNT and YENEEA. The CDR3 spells CASSSSPTGNEQYF. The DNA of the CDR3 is TGTGCCAGCAGCTCCTCCCCGACAGGGAACGAGCAGTACTTT.

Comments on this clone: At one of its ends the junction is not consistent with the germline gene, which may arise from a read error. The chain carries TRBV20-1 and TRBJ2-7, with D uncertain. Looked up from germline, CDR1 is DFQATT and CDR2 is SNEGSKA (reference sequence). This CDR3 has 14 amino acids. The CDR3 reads CSDPSGRLAYDQYF. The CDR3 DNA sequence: TGCAGTGATCCATCTGGACGCCTCGCCTACGACCAGTACTTC.

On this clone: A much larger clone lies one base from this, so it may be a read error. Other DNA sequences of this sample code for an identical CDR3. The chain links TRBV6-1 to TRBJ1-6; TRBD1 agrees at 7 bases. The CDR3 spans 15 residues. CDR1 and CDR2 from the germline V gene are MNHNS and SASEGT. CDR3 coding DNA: TGTGCAAGCATAAGAGACAGGGAAGGAAATTCACCCCTCCACTTT. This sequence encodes CASIRDREGNSPLHF.

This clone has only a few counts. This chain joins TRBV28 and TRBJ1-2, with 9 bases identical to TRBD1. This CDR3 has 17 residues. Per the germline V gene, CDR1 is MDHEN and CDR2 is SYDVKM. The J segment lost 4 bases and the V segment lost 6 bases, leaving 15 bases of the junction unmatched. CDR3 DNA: TGTGCCAGCAGGAGGCCACCAGGGACAGGGAGGGCCTATGGCTACACCTTC. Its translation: CASRRPPGTGRAYGYTF.

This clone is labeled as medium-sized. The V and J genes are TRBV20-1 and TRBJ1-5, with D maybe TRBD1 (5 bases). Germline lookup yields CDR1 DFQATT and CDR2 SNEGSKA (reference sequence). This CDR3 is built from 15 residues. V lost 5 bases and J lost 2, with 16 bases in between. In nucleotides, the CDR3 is TGCAGTGCTTATCCCACAGGTAGGGGCAATCAGCCCCAGCATTTT. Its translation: CSAYPTGRGNQPQHF.

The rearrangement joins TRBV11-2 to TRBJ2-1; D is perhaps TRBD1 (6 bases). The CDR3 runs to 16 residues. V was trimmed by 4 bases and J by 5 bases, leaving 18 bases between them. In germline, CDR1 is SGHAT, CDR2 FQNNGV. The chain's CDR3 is CASSSGDTRSNNEQFF. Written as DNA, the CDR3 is TGTGCCAGCAGCTCCGGGGACACGAGGTCCAACAATGAGCAGTTCTTC.

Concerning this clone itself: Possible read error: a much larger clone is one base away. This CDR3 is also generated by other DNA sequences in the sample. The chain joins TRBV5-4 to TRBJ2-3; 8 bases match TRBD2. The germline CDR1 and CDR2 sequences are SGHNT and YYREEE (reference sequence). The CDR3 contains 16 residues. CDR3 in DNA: TGTGCCAGCAGCTTGGTAGGACTAGCAGGCACAGATACTCAGTATTTT. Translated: CASSLVGLAGTDTQYF. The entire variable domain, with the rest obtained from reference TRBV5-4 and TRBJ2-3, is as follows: ETGVTQSPTHLIKTRGQQVTLRCSSQSGHNTVSWYQQALGQGPQFIFQYYREEENGRGNFPPRFSGLQFPNYSSELNVNALELDDSALYLCASSLVGLAGTDTQYFGPGTRLTVL.

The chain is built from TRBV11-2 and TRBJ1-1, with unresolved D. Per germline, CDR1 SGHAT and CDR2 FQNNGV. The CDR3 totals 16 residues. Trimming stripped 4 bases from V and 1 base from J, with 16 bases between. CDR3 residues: CASSSPGGVGNTEAFF. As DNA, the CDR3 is TGTGCCAGCAGCTCGCCTGGAGGCGTGGGGAACACTGAAGCTTTCTTT.

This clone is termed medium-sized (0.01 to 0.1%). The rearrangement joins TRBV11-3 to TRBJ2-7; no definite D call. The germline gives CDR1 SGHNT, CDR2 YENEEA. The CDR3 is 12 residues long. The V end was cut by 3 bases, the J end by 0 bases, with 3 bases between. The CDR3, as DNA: TGTGCCAGCAGCTTCAGCTCCTACGAGCAGTACTTC. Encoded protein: CASSFSSYEQYF. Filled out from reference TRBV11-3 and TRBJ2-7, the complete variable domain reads EAGVVQSPRYKIIEKKQPVAFWCNPISGHNTLYWYLQNLGQGPELLIRYENEEAVDDSQLPKDRFSAERLKGVDSTLKIQPAELGDSAVYLCASSFSSYEQYFGPGTRLTVT.

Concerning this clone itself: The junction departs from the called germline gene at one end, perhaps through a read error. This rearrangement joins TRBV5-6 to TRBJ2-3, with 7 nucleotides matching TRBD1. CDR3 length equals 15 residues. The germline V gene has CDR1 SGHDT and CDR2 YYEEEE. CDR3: CASSLGVLGTDTLYF. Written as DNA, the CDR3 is TGTGCCAGCAGCTTGGGGGTTTTGGGGACAGATACGCTGTATTTT.

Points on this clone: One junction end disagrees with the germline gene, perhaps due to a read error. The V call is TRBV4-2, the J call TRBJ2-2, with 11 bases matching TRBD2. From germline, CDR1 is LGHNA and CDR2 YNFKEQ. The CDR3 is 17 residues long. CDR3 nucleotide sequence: TGTGCCAGCACCCAAGAACTAGCGGGGGTCTACACCGGGGAGCTGTTTTTT. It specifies CASTQELAGVYTGELFF.